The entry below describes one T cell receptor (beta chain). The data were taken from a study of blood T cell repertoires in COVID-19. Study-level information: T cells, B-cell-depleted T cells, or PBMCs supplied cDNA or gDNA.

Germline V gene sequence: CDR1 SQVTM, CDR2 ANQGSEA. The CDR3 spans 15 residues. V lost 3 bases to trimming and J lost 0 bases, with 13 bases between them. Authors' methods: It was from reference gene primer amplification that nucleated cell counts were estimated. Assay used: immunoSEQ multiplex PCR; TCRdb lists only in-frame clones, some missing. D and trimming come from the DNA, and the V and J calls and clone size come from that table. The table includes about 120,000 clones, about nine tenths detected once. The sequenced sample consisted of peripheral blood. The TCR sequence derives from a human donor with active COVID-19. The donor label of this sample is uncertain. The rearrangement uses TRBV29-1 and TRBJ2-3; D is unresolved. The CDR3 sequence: CSVEGGGSSTDTQYF. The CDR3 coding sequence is TGCAGCGTTGAGGGTGGCGGATCAAGCACAGATACGCAGTATTTT.